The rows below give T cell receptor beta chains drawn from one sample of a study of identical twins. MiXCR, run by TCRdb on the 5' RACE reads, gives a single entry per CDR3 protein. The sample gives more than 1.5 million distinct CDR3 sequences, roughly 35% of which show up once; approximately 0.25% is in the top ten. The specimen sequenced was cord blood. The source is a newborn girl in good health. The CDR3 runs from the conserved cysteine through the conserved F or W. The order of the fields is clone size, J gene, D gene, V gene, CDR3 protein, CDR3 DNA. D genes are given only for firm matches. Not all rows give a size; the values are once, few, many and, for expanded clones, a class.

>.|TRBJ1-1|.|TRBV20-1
CSAGRGRGNTEAFF
TGCAGTGCTGGAAGGGGGAGGGGGAACACTGAAGCTTTCTTT
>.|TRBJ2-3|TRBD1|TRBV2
CASSIDRVYTDTQYF
TGTGCCAGCAGCATAGACAGGGTTTACACAGATACGCAGTATTTT
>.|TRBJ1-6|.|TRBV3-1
CASSQRAEPPLHF
TGTGCCAGCAGCCAAAGGGCAGAACCACCCCTCCACTTT
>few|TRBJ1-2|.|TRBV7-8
CASSPRSANYGYTF
TGTGCCAGCAGCCCCCGATCGGCGAACTATGGCTACACCTTC
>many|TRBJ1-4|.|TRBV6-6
CASSYTTNEKLFF
TGTGCCAGCAGTTACACAACTAATGAAAAACTGTTTTTT
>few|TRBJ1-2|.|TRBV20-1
CSARDWPNYGYTF
TGCAGTGCTAGAGATTGGCCTAACTATGGCTACACCTTC
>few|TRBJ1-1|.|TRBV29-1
CSGGSMNTEAFF
TGCAGCGGCGGGTCAATGAACACTGAAGCTTTCTTT
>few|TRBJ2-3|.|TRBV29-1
CSVEEGGGIDGTDTQYF
TGCAGCGTTGAAGAGGGAGGCGGTATTGATGGCACAGATACGCAGTATTTT
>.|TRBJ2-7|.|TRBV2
CASSTRPQYEQYF
TGTGCCAGCAGCACCAGGCCGCAGTACGAGCAGTACTTC
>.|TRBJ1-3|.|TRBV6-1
CASSATEGNTIYF
TGTGCCAGCAGTGCGACAGAAGGAAACACCATATATTTT
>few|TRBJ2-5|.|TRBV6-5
CASSYCRLQETQYF
TGTGCCAGCAGTTACTGCAGGCTCCAAGAGACCCAGTACTTC
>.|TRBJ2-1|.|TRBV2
CASRRDNSYNEQFF
TGTGCCAGCCGACGGGACAACTCCTACAATGAGCAGTTCTTC
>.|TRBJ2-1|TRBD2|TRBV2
CASSERGGGLATHNEQFF
TGTGCCAGCAGTGAACGAGGGGGGGGACTAGCGACCCACAATGAGCAGTTCTTC
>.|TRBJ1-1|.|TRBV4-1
CASSQPMMQAFF
TGCGCCAGCAGCCAACCGATGATGCAAGCTTTCTTT
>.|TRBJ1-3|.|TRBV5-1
CASSPRVNGNTIYF
TGCGCCAGCAGCCCAAGGGTAAATGGAAACACCATATATTTT
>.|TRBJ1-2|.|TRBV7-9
CASSFGPGYYGYTF
TGTGCCAGCAGCTTTGGACCGGGGTACTATGGCTACACCTTC
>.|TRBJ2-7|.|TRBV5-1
CASSTQTDTYEQYF
TGCGCCAGCAGCACCCAGACCGATACCTACGAGCAGTACTTC
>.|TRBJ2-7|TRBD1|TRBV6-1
CASSQPGQGGEQYF
TGTGCCAGCAGTCAACCGGGACAGGGGGGCGAGCAGTACTTC
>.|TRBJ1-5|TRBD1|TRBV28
CASSFLQGGRQPQHF
TGTGCCAGCAGTTTCCTACAAGGGGGCAGGCAGCCCCAGCATTTT
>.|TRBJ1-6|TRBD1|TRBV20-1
CSAKTGTGSPLRF
TGCAGTGCTAAGACAGGGACCGGATCACCCCTCCGCTTT
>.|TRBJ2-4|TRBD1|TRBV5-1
CASSLGDRPNIQYF
TGCGCCAGCAGCTTGGGGGACAGACCAAACATTCAGTACTTC
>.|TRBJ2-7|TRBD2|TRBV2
CASGRGDFSYEQYF
TGTGCCAGCGGGCGGGGGGACTTCTCCTACGAGCAGTACTTC
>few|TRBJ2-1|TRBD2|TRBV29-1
CSVAGLDTIHNEQFF
TGCAGCGTTGCAGGACTAGACACTATTCACAATGAGCAGTTCTTC
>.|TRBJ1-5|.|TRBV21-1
CASSKALLRHQPQHF
TGTGCCAGCAGCAAAGCCCTCTTAAGGCATCAGCCCCAGCATTTT
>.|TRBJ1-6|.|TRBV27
CASSWGEVVSPLHF
TGTGCCAGCAGTTGGGGAGAGGTGGTCTCACCCCTCCACTTT
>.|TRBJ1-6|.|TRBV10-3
CAISVGGHNSPLHF
TGTGCCATCAGTGTGGGGGGGCATAATTCACCCCTCCACTTT
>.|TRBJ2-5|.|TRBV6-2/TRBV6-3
CASTLIGKETQYF
TGTGCCAGCACCCTTATCGGAAAAGAGACCCAGTACTTC
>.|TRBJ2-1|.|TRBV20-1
CSATPVRGMNEQFF
TGCAGTGCTACCCCCGTACGGGGTATGAATGAGCAGTTCTTC
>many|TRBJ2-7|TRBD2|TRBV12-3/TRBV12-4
CASSLLAVSYEQYF
TGTGCCAGCAGCCTTCTAGCGGTGAGTTACGAGCAGTACTTC